This is a list of T cell receptor beta chains from one sample in a study of blood T cell repertoires in COVID-19. Only in-frame clones appear in the TCRdb table, and some are missing; sequencing was by immunoSEQ multiplex PCR. This table has about 160,000 clones, around 84% appearing once. Sequencing was performed on peripheral blood. The receptor source for this set is a human donor with acute or convalescent COVID-19. The donor label of this sample is uncertain. Each CDR3 is given with its conserved first and last residue. A D gene is named only where the DNA matches it firmly. The listing skips clone size in some rows; elsewhere it reads once, few, many or a size class.

d_call: TRBD1
clone_size: -
j_call: TRBJ1-1
v_call: TRBV7-3
cdr3_aa: CASSSTGGPDNTEAFF
cdr3_nt: TGTGCCAGCAGCTCGACAGGGGGCCCGGATAACACTGAAGCTTTCTTT

d_call: -
clone_size: -
j_call: TRBJ1-5
v_call: TRBV19
cdr3_aa: CASSPTTQGSTGRPQHF
cdr3_nt: TGTGCCAGTAGCCCCACCACTCAGGGGTCTACCGGGCGGCCCCAGCATTTT

d_call: -
clone_size: -
j_call: TRBJ1-1
v_call: TRBV9
cdr3_aa: CASSALFRNTEAFF
cdr3_nt: TGTGCCAGCAGCGCCCTTTTTCGGAACACTGAAGCTTTCTTT

d_call: -
clone_size: -
j_call: TRBJ1-2
v_call: TRBV5-6
cdr3_aa: CASSGVQGRDGYTF
cdr3_nt: TGTGCCAGCAGCGGGGTTCAGGGTCGAGATGGCTACACCTTC

d_call: -
clone_size: -
j_call: TRBJ1-1
v_call: TRBV11-1
cdr3_aa: CASRGRGGGTEAFF
cdr3_nt: TGTGCCAGCAGAGGCAGGGGCGGAGGCACTGAAGCTTTCTTT

d_call: -
clone_size: -
j_call: TRBJ2-2
v_call: TRBV10-3
cdr3_aa: CAISMGPPSSGELFF
cdr3_nt: TGTGCCATCAGTATGGGCCCCCCAAGCTCCGGGGAGCTGTTTTTT

d_call: TRBD1
clone_size: -
j_call: TRBJ1-2
v_call: TRBV20-1
cdr3_aa: CSASLGQGDYYGYTF
cdr3_nt: TGCAGTGCTAGTCTCGGACAGGGAGACTACTATGGCTACACCTTC

d_call: -
clone_size: -
j_call: TRBJ1-1
v_call: TRBV19
cdr3_aa: CASSIPWGPLTEAFF
cdr3_nt: TGTGCCAGTAGTATCCCCTGGGGGCCGCTCACTGAAGCTTTCTTT

d_call: TRBD1
clone_size: once
j_call: TRBJ1-2
v_call: TRBV19
cdr3_aa: CASSLTGGAGYGYTF
cdr3_nt: TGTGCCAGTAGTTTGACAGGGGGCGCGGGCTATGGCTACACCTTC

d_call: TRBD2
clone_size: -
j_call: TRBJ2-1
v_call: TRBV7-2
cdr3_aa: CASSLAGGTYNEQFF
cdr3_nt: TGTGCCAGCAGCTTAGCGGGGGGGACCTACAATGAGCAGTTCTTC

d_call: -
clone_size: -
j_call: TRBJ1-1
v_call: TRBV7-8
cdr3_aa: CASRSARTLTHGDTEAFF
cdr3_nt: TGTGCCAGCAGATCCGCCCGGACGCTCACCCACGGGGACACTGAAGCTTTCTTT

d_call: -
clone_size: -
j_call: TRBJ1-1
v_call: TRBV30
cdr3_aa: CAWSLGGVEAFF
cdr3_nt: TGTGCCTGGAGTCTCGGGGGGGTTGAAGCTTTCTTT

d_call: -
clone_size: once
j_call: TRBJ2-5
v_call: TRBV11-2
cdr3_aa: CASTLGGGGETQYF
cdr3_nt: TGTGCCAGCACCCTCGGTGGGGGAGGAGAGACCCAGTACTTC

d_call: TRBD1
clone_size: -
j_call: TRBJ1-2
v_call: TRBV9
cdr3_aa: CASSGNRGSYGYTF
cdr3_nt: TGTGCCAGCAGCGGGAACAGGGGAAGCTATGGCTACACCTTC

d_call: -
clone_size: -
j_call: TRBJ1-6
v_call: TRBV30
cdr3_aa: CASTGRGVDSPLHF
cdr3_nt: TGTGCCTCCACCGGGAGAGGGGTTGATTCACCCCTCCACTTT

d_call: TRBD1
clone_size: -
j_call: TRBJ1-5
v_call: TRBV3-1/TRBV3-2
cdr3_aa: CASSQGTGAQPQHF
cdr3_nt: TGTGCCAGCAGCCAAGGTACAGGGGCTCAGCCCCAGCATTTT

d_call: TRBD2
clone_size: -
j_call: TRBJ2-3
v_call: TRBV29-1
cdr3_aa: CSTTSGGADTQYF
cdr3_nt: TGCAGCACCACTAGCGGGGGGGCAGATACGCAGTATTTT

d_call: TRBD1
clone_size: -
j_call: TRBJ2-3
v_call: TRBV9
cdr3_aa: CASSSLTGALTDTQYF
cdr3_nt: TGTGCCAGCAGCTCCCTGACAGGGGCCCTCACAGATACGCAGTATTTT

d_call: -
clone_size: -
j_call: TRBJ1-4
v_call: TRBV18
cdr3_aa: CASSGGANEKLFF
cdr3_nt: TGTGCCAGCTCCGGAGGGGCTAATGAAAAACTGTTTTTT

d_call: TRBD1
clone_size: -
j_call: TRBJ1-1
v_call: TRBV7-3
cdr3_aa: CASSLRQGNTEAFF
cdr3_nt: TGTGCCAGCAGCTTACGACAGGGCAACACTGAAGCTTTCTTT

d_call: TRBD1
clone_size: -
j_call: TRBJ2-7
v_call: TRBV7-6
cdr3_aa: CASTSWTGRDEQYF
cdr3_nt: TGTGCCAGCACCTCCTGGACAGGGAGAGACGAGCAGTACTTC

d_call: -
clone_size: -
j_call: TRBJ2-3
v_call: TRBV7-3
cdr3_aa: CASSPNYQSTDTQYF
cdr3_nt: TGTGCCAGCAGCCCCAACTACCAGTCCACAGATACGCAGTATTTT

d_call: -
clone_size: once
j_call: TRBJ1-1
v_call: TRBV29-1
cdr3_aa: CSVEDRRRGGLGTEAFF
cdr3_nt: TGCAGCGTTGAAGATCGTAGGAGGGGGGGATTGGGCACTGAAGCTTTCTTT

d_call: TRBD2
clone_size: -
j_call: TRBJ2-2
v_call: TRBV7-8
cdr3_aa: CASSWGPGLAGGRTGELFF
cdr3_nt: TGTGCCAGCAGCTGGGGACCGGGACTAGCGGGGGGGCGCACCGGGGAGCTGTTTTTT